These 5 T cell receptor beta chains came from one sample sequenced in a study of blood T cells in healthy people across ages. Combining a sample-barcoded 5' primer with a J-beta primer mix, a second PCR ran for 7 to 11 cycles. TCRdb reprocessed the 5' RACE reads with MiXCR, giving one entry per CDR3 protein. The sample consists of roughly 700,000 distinct CDR3 sequences, roughly 50% of them appearing once. Sequencing used blood. The receptors were sampled from a woman aged 55-70 years in good health.

The V gene is TRBV29-1, the J gene TRBJ2-1, with 8 nucleotides matching TRBD1. CDR3 length: 14 residues. V was clipped by 3 bases and J by 7 bases; unmatched bases: 8. Germline-derived CDR1 and CDR2 are SQVTM and ANQGSEA. The DNA of the CDR3 is TGCAGCGTTGATGGACAGGGTGTCTTAAATGAGCAGTTCTTC. The encoded protein is CSVDGQGVLNEQFF.

The V and J genes are TRBV12-3 or TRBV12-4 and TRBJ2-6; D remains ambiguous. The V gene lost 7 bases and the J gene lost 3 bases, with 10 bases spanning the gap. The CDR3 is 14 amino acids. The CDR3 here is CASILFYGANVLTF. The CDR3 nucleotides are TGTGCCAGCATCCTCTTTTATGGGGCCAACGTCCTGACTTTC.

This chain links TRBV20-1 with TRBJ1-6; D perhaps matches TRBD1 (6 bases). V was trimmed by 4 bases and J by 6 bases, leaving 13 bases between them. The CDR3 has 14 residues. Germline assignment: CDR1 DFQATT and CDR2 SNEGSKA (reference sequence). As DNA, the CDR3 is TGCAGTGCTAAGGGGGTGAGCCTTAATTCACCCCTCCACTTT. Translated, it gives CSAKGVSLNSPLHF.

This chain joins TRBV10-3 and TRBJ2-1; 11 bases are shared with TRBD2. The CDR3 is 13 amino acids. Germline V gene data show CDR1 as ENHRY and CDR2 as SYGVKD. Trimming cost V 4 bases and J 7 bases; bases outside gene matches: 0. The CDR3 sequence: CAISGTSGNEQFF. Here the CDR3 DNA reads TGTGCCATCAGTGGGACTAGCGGGAATGAGCAGTTCTTC.

The chain recombines TRBV5-1 with TRBJ2-3; D is unclear. The V gene's germline CDR1 is SGHRS and CDR2 YFSETQ. The V gene lost 6 bases and the J gene lost 1 base, with 9 bases spanning the gap. The CDR3 covers 13 residues. CDR3 amino acids: CASNQFGTDTQYF. The CDR3 DNA reads TGCGCCAGCAACCAGTTTGGCACAGATACGCAGTATTTT.